This TCR beta chain was retrieved from a study of T-cell reconstitution after alpha-beta-depleted transplantation in children. Study-wide points: Recipient T cells and thymic progenitors that survived gave rise to the high TCRbeta diversity observed at day 60 in some patients.

The library targeted TCRbeta and was prepared with unique molecular identifiers. A single record per CDR3 protein comes from TCRdb applying MiXCR to the PCR reads. The data contain fewer than 750,000 distinct CDR3 sequences, more than 20% of them singletons. V lost 0 bases and J 0 bases, leaving 10 bases between the germline ends. Germline V CDR1 and CDR2: DFQATT, SNEGSKA (reference sequence). The CDR3 spans 15 residues. To note about this clonotype: What it recognizes is unknown.

The TCR originated in a boy under two years old who had a stem cell transplant for acute myeloid leukemia, so the T cells may come from the graft donor. Sample: PBMCs, mostly from graft donor cells, taken 360 days after TCRalphabeta/CD19-depleted stem cell transplant. The V call is TRBV20-1, the J call TRBJ2-3; a possible D gene is TRBD1 (5 bases). Written as DNA, the CDR3 is TGCAGTGCTAGAGAGGTGGCAGGGAGCACAGATACGCAGTATTTT. This gives the protein CSAREVAGSTDTQYF.